Sequencing of this T cell receptor beta chain was carried out in a study of neoadjuvant anti-PD-1 for oral cavity cancer. The time point is: after neoadjuvant nivolumab, at surgical resection. PBMCs were not maintained or expanded in culture before analysis. TCRdb's table, derived via immunoSEQ multiplex PCR, lists solely in-frame clones and lacks some. The table has more than 11,000 clones, around three quarters seen once. This CDR3 region has 13 residues. The germline V gene has CDR1 SGHRS and CDR2 YFSETQ. Trimming took off 6 bases at V and 5 bases at J, with 14 bases between the two ends. The chain recombines TRBV5-1 with TRBJ2-5; D gene uncertain. This clonotype was obtained from a person between 35 and 79 years old with oral cavity squamous cell carcinoma. The material was PBMCs, obtained after nivolumab (anti-PD-1) treatment. The CDR3 protein is CASTRSAPETQYF. The DNA for the CDR3 is TGCGCCAGCACTAGGAGTGCGCCGGAGACCCAGTACTTC.